These 14 T cell receptor beta chains were sequenced from one sample in a study of CD4 T cells in relation to SARS-CoV-2 and coronaviruses. The unexposed donors gave CD4+ T cells in about 2010-2019, prior to COVID-19. Isolation of CD4+ T cells took place after nine to ten days in culture. Their antigens remain unidentified. The repertoire was sequenced with immunoSEQ multiplex PCR; TCRdb's copy has only in-frame clones and lacks some. The sample has roughly 18,000 clones; about four fifths are singletons. Sequenced: CD4+ T cells from PBMCs, cultured in vitro. The receptor set was obtained from a human donor in good health.

This chain connects TRBV5-1 to TRBJ2-2; D unclear. The CDR3 has 14 residues. From germline, CDR1 is SGHRS and CDR2 YFSETQ. With 4 bases removed from V and 1 base from J, the gap between germline ends came to 8 bases. The CDR3 coding sequence is TGCGCCAGCAGCCCCGACGGGAACACCGGGGAGCTGTTTTTT. Protein: CASSPDGNTGELFF. Filled out from reference TRBV5-1 and TRBJ2-2, the complete variable domain reads KAGVTQTPRYLIKTRGQQVTLSCSPISGHRSVSWYQQTPGQGLQFLFEYFSETQRNKGNFPGRFSGRQFSNSRSEMNVSTLELGDSALYLCASSPDGNTGELFFGEGSRLTVL.

The chain is built from TRBV27 and TRBJ1-4, with 7 bases identical to TRBD1. Trimming took 6 bases from V and 3 from J; bases not matched to a gene: 4. The CDR3 runs 14 residues. The germline V gene encodes CDR1 MNHEY and CDR2 SMNVEV (reference sequence). CDR3 coding DNA: TGTGCCAGCAGCCGACAGGGTTCTAATGAAAAACTGTTTTTT. Its translation is CASSRQGSNEKLFF.

V is TRBV6-5 and J is TRBJ1-1, with D hard to call. CDR3 length: 11 amino acids. V was clipped by 6 bases and J by 6 bases, with 8 bases between them. Looked up from germline, CDR1 is MNHEY and CDR2 is SVGAGI. The CDR3 region has the DNA TGTGCCAGCAGAAACGGACCTGAAGCTTTCTTT. Translation: CASRNGPEAFF.

The table lists this clone with a few counts. V usage is TRBV6-2 or TRBV6-3 and J usage is TRBJ1-6; D remains ambiguous. V lost 4 bases to trimming and J lost 7 bases, with 8 bases between them. Germline V lookup: CDR1 MNHEY, CDR2 SVGEGT. The CDR3 length is 13 residues. The CDR3 bases are TGTGCCAGCAGTTCCTACCCAAATTCACCCCTCCACTTT. This gives the protein CASSSYPNSPLHF.

This chain joins TRBV30 and TRBJ1-1; D not resolved. Trimming left V 0 bases short and J 1 base short, with 9 bases between. The CDR3 covers 14 residues. The germline gives CDR1 GTSNPN, CDR2 SVGIG (reference sequence). Here the CDR3 reads CAWSVTLTNTEAFF. CDR3 nucleotide sequence: TGTGCCTGGAGTGTAACCCTCACGAACACTGAAGCTTTCTTT.

The chain uses TRBV11-3 and TRBJ1-2; no firm D call. This CDR3 is 13 amino acids long. Germline CDR1 and CDR2: SGHNT and YENEEA. V gave up 1 base and J gave up 4 bases, with 7 bases separating them. DNA of the CDR3: TGTGCCAGCAGCTTAGCGACTGGCTATGGCTACACCTTC. Translated: CASSLATGYGYTF.

The table lists this clone with a few counts. The chain has TRBV7-6 and TRBJ1-6; D unclear. Trimming took 6 bases from V and 6 from J, leaving 9 bases between them. Germline CDR1 SGHVS, CDR2 FNYEAQ. The CDR3 extends over 13 amino acids. The chain's CDR3 is CASSPVGNSPLHF. In nucleotides, the CDR3 is TGTGCCAGCAGTCCAGTCGGTAATTCACCCCTCCACTTT.

V and J are TRBV5-6 and TRBJ1-6; TRBD1 aligns across 7 bases. Germline V gene sequence: CDR1 SGHDT, CDR2 YYEEEE. This CDR3 spans 17 amino acids. Trimming removed 0 bases from V and 1 base from J; junction bases left unmatched: 4. The CDR3 here is CASSLAGGVSYNSPLHF. The CDR3 DNA sequence: TGTGCCAGCAGCTTGGCAGGGGGGGTATCCTATAATTCACCCCTCCACTTT.

The chain recombines TRBV5-1 with TRBJ2-7; 10 bases match TRBD1. J gave up 3 bases and V 2 bases, and 5 bases lay outside the gene matches. Germline CDR1 and CDR2: SGHRS and YFSETQ. The CDR3 totals 15 residues. This chain's CDR3 is CASSFRQGAIYEQYF. The CDR3 coding sequence is TGCGCCAGCAGCTTTCGACAGGGGGCAATCTACGAGCAGTACTTC. The variable domain in full, completed from reference TRBV5-1 and TRBJ2-7, reads KAGVTQTPRYLIKTRGQQVTLSCSPISGHRSVSWYQQTPGQGLQFLFEYFSETQRNKGNFPGRFSGRQFSNSRSEMNVSTLELGDSALYLCASSFRQGAIYEQYFGPGTRLTVT.

This clone was counted a few times. The J gene is TRBJ2-3, the V gene TRBV4-1, with TRBD2 matching 10 bases. Germline V gene sequence: CDR1 MGHRA, CDR2 YSYEKL. There are 16 residues in the CDR3. V lost 1 base, J lost 6 bases, and 7 bases stayed unmatched. CDR3 protein: CASSQVGLAGVDTQYF. The CDR3 bases are TGCGCCAGCAGCCAAGTTGGCCTAGCGGGGGTGGATACGCAGTATTTT.

The J gene is TRBJ2-1, the V gene TRBV5-4; 11 bases match TRBD2. The length of the CDR3 is 15 residues. Germline V gives CDR1 SGHNT, CDR2 YYREEE (reference sequence). Germline trimming cut 1 base from V and 8 bases from J; bases unmatched to any gene: 5. CDR3 sequence (DNA): TGTGCCAGCAGCTTGAGACTAGCGGGGCGGCATGAGCAGTTCTTC. Translation: CASSLRLAGRHEQFF.

This chain joins TRBV19 and TRBJ2-2; D unclear. CDR3 length equals 16 residues. Trimming stripped 0 bases from V and 7 bases from J, with 15 bases between. Germline loops: CDR1 LNHDA, CDR2 SQIVND (reference sequence). CDR3 residues: CASSIDPMRPSGELFF. For the CDR3, the DNA is TGTGCCAGTAGTATAGATCCTATGCGACCGAGCGGGGAGCTGTTTTTT.

V and J are TRBV6-5 and TRBJ1-1, with D unclear. This CDR3 has 10 residues. CDR1 MNHEY and CDR2 SVGAGI come from the germline V gene. The germline V and J ends were trimmed by 8 bases and 7 bases, with 8 bases remaining between them. CDR3 sequence reads: CASGRVEAFF. In DNA, the CDR3 is TGTGCCAGCGGACGGGTTGAAGCTTTCTTT.

V usage is TRBV29-1 and J usage is TRBJ2-5; no clear D. The V gene lost 4 bases and the J gene lost 5 bases, with 5 bases spanning the gap. This CDR3 is built from 10 residues. From germline, CDR1 is SQVTM and CDR2 ANQGSEA. CDR3 residues: CSVGVETQYF. CDR3 nucleotides: TGCAGCGTTGGGGTGGAGACCCAGTACTTC.